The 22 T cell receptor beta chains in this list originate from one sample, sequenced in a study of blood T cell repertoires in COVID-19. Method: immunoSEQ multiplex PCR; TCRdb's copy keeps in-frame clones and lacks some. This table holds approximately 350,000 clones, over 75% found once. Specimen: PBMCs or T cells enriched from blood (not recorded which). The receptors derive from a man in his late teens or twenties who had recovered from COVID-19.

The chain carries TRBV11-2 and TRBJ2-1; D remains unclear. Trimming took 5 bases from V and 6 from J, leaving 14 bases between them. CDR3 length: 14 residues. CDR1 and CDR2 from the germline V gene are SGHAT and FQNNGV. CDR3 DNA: TGTGCCAGCAGCCCCCTTTTTGGCGGCAATGAGCAGTTCTTC. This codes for CASSPLFGGNEQFF.

The CDR3 spells CSVEGPQNSYNSPLHF. The CDR3, as DNA: TGCAGCGTTGAAGGCCCCCAAAACAGCTATAATTCACCCCTCCACTTT. The genes are TRBV29-1 and TRBJ1-6, with no clear D. This CDR3 spans 16 amino acids. V was cut by 1 base and J by 3 bases, with 13 bases left in between. Germline CDR1 and CDR2: SQVTM and ANQGSEA.

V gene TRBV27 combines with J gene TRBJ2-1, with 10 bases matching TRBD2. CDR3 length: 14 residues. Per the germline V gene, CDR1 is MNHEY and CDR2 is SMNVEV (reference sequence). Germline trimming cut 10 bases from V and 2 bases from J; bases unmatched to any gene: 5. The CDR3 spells CATRSGGPYNEQFF. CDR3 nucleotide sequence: TGTGCCACCCGTAGCGGGGGGCCCTACAATGAGCAGTTCTTC.

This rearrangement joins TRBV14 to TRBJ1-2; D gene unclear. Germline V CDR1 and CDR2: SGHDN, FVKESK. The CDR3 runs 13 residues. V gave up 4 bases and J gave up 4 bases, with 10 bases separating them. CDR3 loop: CASSPASVYGYTF. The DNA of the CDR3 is TGTGCCAGCAGCCCCGCTAGCGTCTATGGCTACACCTTC. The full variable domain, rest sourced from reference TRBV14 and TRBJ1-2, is EAGVTQFPSHSVIEKGQTVTLRCDPISGHDNLYWYRRVMGKEIKFLLHFVKESKQDESGMPNNRFLAERTGGTYSTLKVQPAELEDSGVYFCASSPASVYGYTFGSGTRLTVV.

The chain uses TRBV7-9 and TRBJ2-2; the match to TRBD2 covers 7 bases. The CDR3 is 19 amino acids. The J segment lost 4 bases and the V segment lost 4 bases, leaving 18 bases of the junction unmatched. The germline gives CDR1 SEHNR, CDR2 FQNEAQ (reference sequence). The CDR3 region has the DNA TGTGCCAGCAGCTCAGGCAACCGCGGGGAGGGATCGGGCACCGGGGAGCTGTTTTTT. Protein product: CASSSGNRGEGSGTGELFF.

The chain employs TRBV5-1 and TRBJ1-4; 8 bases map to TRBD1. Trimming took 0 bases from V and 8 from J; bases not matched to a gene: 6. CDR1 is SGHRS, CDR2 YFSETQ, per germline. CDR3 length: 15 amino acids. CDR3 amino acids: CASSLVGQGSEKLFF. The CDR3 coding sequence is TGCGCCAGCAGCTTGGTTGGACAGGGCTCCGAAAAACTGTTTTTT.

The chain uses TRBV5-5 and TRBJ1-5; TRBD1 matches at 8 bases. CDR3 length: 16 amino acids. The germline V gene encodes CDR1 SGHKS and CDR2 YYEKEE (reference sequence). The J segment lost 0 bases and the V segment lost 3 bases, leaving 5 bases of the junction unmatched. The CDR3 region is CASSWAGGYSNQPQHF. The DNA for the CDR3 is TGTGCCAGCAGCTGGGCAGGGGGCTATAGCAATCAGCCCCAGCATTTT.

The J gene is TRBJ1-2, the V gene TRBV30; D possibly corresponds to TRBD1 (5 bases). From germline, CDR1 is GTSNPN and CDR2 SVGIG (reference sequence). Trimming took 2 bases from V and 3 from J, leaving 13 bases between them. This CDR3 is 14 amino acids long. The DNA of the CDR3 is TGTGCCTGGAGTTTCGGACAATGGGACTATGGCTACACCTTC. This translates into CAWSFGQWDYGYTF.

The CDR3 loop reads CASSQEASGTGSPRLHF. In DNA, the CDR3 is TGCGCCAGCAGCCAAGAGGCCTCCGGGACAGGGTCCCCCCGCCTCCACTTT. V gene TRBV4-3 combines with J gene TRBJ1-6; TRBD1 matches at 9 bases. J lost 15 bases, V lost 0 bases, and 15 bases had no gene match. From germline, CDR1 is LGHNA and CDR2 YSLEER. The CDR3 contains 17 residues.

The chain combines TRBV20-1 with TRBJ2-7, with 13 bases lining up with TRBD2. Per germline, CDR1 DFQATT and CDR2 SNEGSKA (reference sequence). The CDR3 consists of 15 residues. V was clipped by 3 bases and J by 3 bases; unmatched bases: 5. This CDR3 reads CSASGGLAGRYEQYF. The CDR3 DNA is TGCAGTGCTAGTGGGGGACTAGCGGGGCGCTACGAGCAGTACTTC.

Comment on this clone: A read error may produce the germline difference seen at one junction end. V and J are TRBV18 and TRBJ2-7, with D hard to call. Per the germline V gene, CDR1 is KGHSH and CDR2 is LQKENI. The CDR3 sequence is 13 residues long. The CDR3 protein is CASSPSLGSELYF. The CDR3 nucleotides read TGTGCCAGCTCACCTAGCCTAGGTTCGGAGCTGTACTTC.

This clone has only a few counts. Here the CDR3 reads CASSLPPPGTNEQFF. The CDR3 DNA sequence: TGCGCCAGCAGCCTCCCCCCCCCGGGAACCAATGAGCAGTTCTTC. V usage is TRBV4-1 and J usage is TRBJ2-1; the D gene is possibly TRBD2 (5 bases). V lost 4 bases and J lost 6, with 16 bases in between. This CDR3 contains 15 residues. CDR1 MGHRA and CDR2 YSYEKL come from the germline V gene.

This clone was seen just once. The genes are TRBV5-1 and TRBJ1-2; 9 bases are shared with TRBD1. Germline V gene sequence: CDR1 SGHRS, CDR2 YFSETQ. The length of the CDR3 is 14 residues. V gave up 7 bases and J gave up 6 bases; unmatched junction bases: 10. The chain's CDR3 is CASRQTGGWHGYTF. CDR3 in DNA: TGCGCCAGCCGACAGACAGGGGGGTGGCATGGCTACACCTTC.

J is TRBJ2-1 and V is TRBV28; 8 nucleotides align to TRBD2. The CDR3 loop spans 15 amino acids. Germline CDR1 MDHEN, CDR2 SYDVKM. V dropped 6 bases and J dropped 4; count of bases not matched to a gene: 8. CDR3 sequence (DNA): TGTGCCAGCAGGAGCGGGGGCGTACAGTACAATGAGCAGTTCTTC. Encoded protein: CASRSGGVQYNEQFF. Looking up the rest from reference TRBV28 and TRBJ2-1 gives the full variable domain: DVKVTQSSRYLVKRTGEKVFLECVQDMDHENMFWYRQDPGLGLRLIYFSYDVKMKEKGDIPEGYSVSREKKERFSLILESASTNQTSMYLCASRSGGVQYNEQFFGPGTRLTVL.

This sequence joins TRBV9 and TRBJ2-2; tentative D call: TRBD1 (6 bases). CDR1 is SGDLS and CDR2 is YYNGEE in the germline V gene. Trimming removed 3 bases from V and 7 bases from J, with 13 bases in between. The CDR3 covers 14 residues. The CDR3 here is CASSEQGQYGELFF. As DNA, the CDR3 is TGTGCCAGCAGCGAACAAGGACAGTACGGGGAGCTGTTTTTT.

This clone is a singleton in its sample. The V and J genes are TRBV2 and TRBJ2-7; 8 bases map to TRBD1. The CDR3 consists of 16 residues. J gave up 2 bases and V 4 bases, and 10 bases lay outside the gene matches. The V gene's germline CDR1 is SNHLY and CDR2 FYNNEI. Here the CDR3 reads CASSVDRTGTPYEQYF. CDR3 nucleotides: TGTGCCAGCAGTGTAGACCGGACAGGGACCCCCTACGAGCAGTACTTC.

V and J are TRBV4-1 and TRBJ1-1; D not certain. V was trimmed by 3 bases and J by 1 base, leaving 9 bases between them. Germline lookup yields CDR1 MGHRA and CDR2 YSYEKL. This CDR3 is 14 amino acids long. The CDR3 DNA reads TGCGCCAGCAGCCATGATGGGCCGAACACTGAAGCTTTCTTT. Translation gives CASSHDGPNTEAFF.

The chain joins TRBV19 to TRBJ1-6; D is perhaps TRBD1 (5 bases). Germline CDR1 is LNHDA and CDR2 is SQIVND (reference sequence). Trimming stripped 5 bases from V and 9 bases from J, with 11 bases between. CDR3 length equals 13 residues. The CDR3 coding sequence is TGTGCCAGTAGTTTCGACAGATTTTCACCCCTCCACTTT. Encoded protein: CASSFDRFSPLHF. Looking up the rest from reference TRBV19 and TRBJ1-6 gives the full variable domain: DGGITQSPKYLFRKEGQNVTLSCEQNLNHDAMYWYRQDPGQGLRLIYYSQIVNDFQKGDIAEGYSVSREKKESFPLTVTSAQKNPTAFYLCASSFDRFSPLHFGNGTRLTVT.

The CDR3 DNA follows: TGTGCCAGCAGTGAAGGCGGATTTCCCTACGAGCAGTACTTC. Translated, it gives CASSEGGFPYEQYF. The J gene is TRBJ2-7, the V gene TRBV25-1; D is uncertain. CDR1 MGHDK and CDR2 SYGVNS come from the germline V gene. The CDR3 runs to 14 residues. V was trimmed by 2 bases and J by 2 bases, leaving 10 bases between them.

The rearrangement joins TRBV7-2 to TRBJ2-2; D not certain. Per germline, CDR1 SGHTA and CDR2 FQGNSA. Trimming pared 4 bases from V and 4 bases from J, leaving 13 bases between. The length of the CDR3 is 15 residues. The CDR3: CASSSQIFSTGELFF. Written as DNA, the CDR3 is TGTGCCAGCAGCTCCCAAATCTTTAGCACCGGGGAGCTGTTTTTT.

The DNA for the CDR3 is TGTGCCAGCAGTTCGTACTATAGCGGGAGTTTAGAGACCCAGTACTTC. It translates to CASSSYYSGSLETQYF. The chain uses TRBV28 and TRBJ2-5; 9 bases are shared with TRBD2. The V segment lost 4 bases and the J segment 4 bases; nucleotides outside the gene matches: 10. CDR1 MDHEN and CDR2 SYDVKM come from the germline V gene. The CDR3 is made up of 16 amino acids. The full variable domain, with the rest looked up from reference TRBV28 and TRBJ2-5, is DVKVTQSSRYLVKRTGEKVFLECVQDMDHENMFWYRQDPGLGLRLIYFSYDVKMKEKGDIPEGYSVSREKKERFSLILESASTNQTSMYLCASSSYYSGSLETQYFGPGTRLLVL.

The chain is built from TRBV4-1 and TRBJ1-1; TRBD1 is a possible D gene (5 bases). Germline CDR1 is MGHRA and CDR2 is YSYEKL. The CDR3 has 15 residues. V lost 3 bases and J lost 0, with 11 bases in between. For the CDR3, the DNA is TGCGCCAGCAGCCAGGGGCGACCGATGAACACTGAAGCTTTCTTT. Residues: CASSQGRPMNTEAFF.